This TCR beta chain originates from a study of blood T cell repertoires in COVID-19. Study-wide background: Nucleic acid was either cDNA or gDNA, and it came from T cells, B-cell-depleted T cells, or PBMCs.

Original data processing: Nucleated cell counts were estimated from reference gene primer amplification. Assay: immunoSEQ multiplex PCR; the TCRdb copy retains only in-frame clones and omits some. The V and J calls and clone size were taken over from that table, and D and trimming were inferred from the DNA. The data contain around 150,000 clones, about four fifths of them singletons. Recruits, aged about 18 to 89 years, lived in 25 or so US areas. Germline V gene sequence: CDR1 MNHEY, CDR2 SVGAGI. This CDR3 region has 14 residues. V was clipped by 2 bases and J by 3 bases; unmatched bases: 4. The source material was PBMCs or T cells enriched from blood (not recorded which). V is TRBV6-5 and J is TRBJ2-7; TRBD1 aligns across 7 bases. The receptor was isolated from a woman aged 60-70 years who had recovered from COVID-19. The CDR3 sequence is CASSYRQGLYEQYF. In DNA form, the CDR3 reads TGTGCCAGCAGTTACCGACAGGGTCTCTACGAGCAGTACTTC.